The 15 T cell receptor beta chains listed next were all sequenced from one sample in a study of control samples from healthy donors and cancer patients. Some clones are missing from TCRdb's copy, which holds only in-frame ones; the method was immunoSEQ multiplex PCR. The sample consists of about 180,000 clones, 90% to 95% of them appearing once. Sequenced: blood. All receptors come from a woman aged 18-29 years in good health.

The CDR3 region has the DNA TGCGCCAGCAGCCAAGATGATCGTCTTCCTGTGGAGACCCAGTACTTC. It encodes CASSQDDRLPVETQYF. The rearrangement joins TRBV4-1 to TRBJ2-5; no clear D gene. Per germline, CDR1 MGHRA and CDR2 YSYEKL. The CDR3 is 16 residues long. With 0 bases removed from V and 5 bases from J, the gap between germline ends came to 16 bases.

The CDR3 region is CASSSPGSGTDTQYF. In DNA form, the CDR3 reads TGTGCCAGCAGCTCACCGGGATCGGGCACAGATACGCAGTATTTT. The V call is TRBV5-6, the J call TRBJ2-3; TRBD2 is a possible D gene (5 bases). The CDR3 contains 15 residues. V lost 3 bases to trimming and J lost 1 base, with 12 bases between them. CDR1 is SGHDT, CDR2 YYEEEE, per germline.

This clone has just one count. This sequence joins TRBV19 and TRBJ2-5; D not resolved. The CDR3 consists of 12 residues. Germline CDR1 reads LNHDA; CDR2 reads SQIVND (reference sequence). Trimming pared 10 bases from V and 4 bases from J, leaving 13 bases between. The CDR3 protein is CATSSSRETQYF. The CDR3 DNA reads as TGTGCCACCTCCTCATCTAGAGAGACCCAGTACTTC.

The J gene is TRBJ1-1, the V gene TRBV2; weak D call: TRBD1 (5 bases). Looked up from germline, CDR1 is SNHLY and CDR2 is FYNNEI. The CDR3 spans 11 residues. Trimming removed 6 bases from V and 11 bases from J, with 13 bases in between. CDR3 bases: TGTGCCAGCAGAGATTCGGGACCGGCTTTCTTT. This codes for CASRDSGPAFF.

The genes are TRBV21-1 and TRBJ1-1; the D call in the table, TRBD1, was not verified against the DNA. TRBV21-1 is listed as a pseudogene. The CDR3 sequence is 14 residues long. The CDR3 DNA sequence: TGTGCCAGCAGCAGGTACAGCTCAAACACTGAAGCTTTCTTT. Translated, it gives CASSRYSSNTEAFF.

The chain couples TRBV29-1 to TRBJ1-2; D is perhaps TRBD1 (5 bases). CDR1 is SQVTM, CDR2 ANQGSEA, per germline. V lost 7 bases, J lost 6 bases, and 15 bases lay in between. CDR3 length: 12 residues. The CDR3 nucleotides are TGCAGCGCAGAACAGGCCCTAGATGGCTACACCTTC. It encodes CSAEQALDGYTF.

The genes are TRBV5-1 and TRBJ1-6; D gene ambiguous. The CDR3 runs 16 residues. With 0 bases removed from V and 8 bases from J, the gap between germline ends came to 15 bases. Per the germline V gene, CDR1 is SGHRS and CDR2 is YFSETQ. The CDR3 here is CASSLVSAPADSPLHF. The CDR3 DNA reads TGCGCCAGCAGCTTGGTGTCAGCCCCCGCGGATTCACCCCTCCACTTT. The entire variable domain, with the rest obtained from reference TRBV5-1 and TRBJ1-6, is as follows: KAGVTQTPRYLIKTRGQQVTLSCSPISGHRSVSWYQQTPGQGLQFLFEYFSETQRNKGNFPGRFSGRQFSNSRSEMNVSTLELGDSALYLCASSLVSAPADSPLHFGNGTRLTVT.

This clone was recorded only once. The rearrangement uses TRBV6-6 and TRBJ1-1, with D possibly being TRBD1 (6 bases). The CDR3 extends over 11 amino acids. Germline CDR1 MNHNY, CDR2 SVGAGI (reference sequence). V lost 8 bases and J lost 5, with 9 bases in between. The CDR3 loop is CASGGGTEAFF. The CDR3 DNA reads as TGTGCCAGCGGGGGCGGGACTGAAGCTTTCTTT.

The chain employs TRBV19 and TRBJ1-1; D is perhaps TRBD1 (5 bases). Germline CDR1 is LNHDA and CDR2 is SQIVND (reference sequence). The CDR3 has 15 amino acids. The germline V and J ends were trimmed by 10 bases and 7 bases, with 25 bases remaining between them. The CDR3 DNA reads TGTGCCACCCACCCCGGGGCGAGCAGAGGCGTTGAAGCTTTCTTT. Translation: CATHPGASRGVEAFF.

The table lists this clone with a count of one. The CDR3 here is CASSSRGDSNSPLHF. The DNA of the CDR3 is TGTGCCAGCAGCTCTAGGGGGGATTCTAATTCACCCCTCCACTTT. The J gene is TRBJ1-6, the V gene TRBV6-1; D may be TRBD1 (6 bases). The CDR3 sequence is 15 residues long. Deletions cut 6 bases from V and 6 bases from J, with 15 bases between. The germline V gene has CDR1 MNHNS and CDR2 SASEGT.

The chain employs TRBV4-3 and TRBJ1-2; D remains unclear. V gave up 4 bases and J gave up 1 base, with 16 bases separating them. Germline CDR1 reads LGHNA; CDR2 reads YSLEER. The CDR3 loop spans 16 amino acids. Here the CDR3 DNA reads TGCGCCAGCAGCCTTTACGAACGGGCGGGTAACTATGGCTACACCTTC. Its protein is CASSLYERAGNYGYTF.

The chain uses TRBV9 and TRBJ1-2; 12 bases are shared with TRBD1. V lost 2 bases and J lost 6; bases outside the gene matches: 11. In germline, CDR1 is SGDLS, CDR2 YYNGEE. This CDR3 is built from 17 residues. CDR3 nucleotide sequence: TGTGCCAGCAGCGTGGGGGACAGGGGGCTTGATGGACATGGCTACACCTTC. Translating gives CASSVGDRGLDGHGYTF.

The genes are TRBV19 and TRBJ1-1; D possibly corresponds to TRBD1 (6 bases). V lost 1 base to trimming and J lost 7 bases, with 13 bases between them. Germline CDR1 LNHDA, CDR2 SQIVND (reference sequence). The CDR3 has 14 amino acids. The CDR3 loop reads CASSIGRTADEAFF. The CDR3 bases are TGTGCCAGTAGTATAGGGAGGACAGCCGATGAAGCTTTCTTT.

The gene calls are TRBV29-1 and TRBJ1-3; possible D gene TRBD1, 5 bases. The CDR3 runs 14 residues. Germline CDR1 reads SQVTM; CDR2 reads ANQGSEA. V lost 3 bases and J 4 bases, leaving 13 bases between the germline ends. The CDR3 sequence is CSVEVRDVGNTIYF. The CDR3 bases are TGCAGCGTTGAGGTACGGGACGTCGGAAACACCATATATTTT. The complete variable domain, with remaining parts taken from reference TRBV29-1 and TRBJ1-3, reads SAVISQKPSRDICQRGTSLTIQCQVDSQVTMMFWYRQQPGQSLTLIATANQGSEATYESGFVIDKFPISRPNLTFSTLTVSNMSPEDSSIYLCSVEVRDVGNTIYFGEGSWLTVV.

The chain combines TRBV7-9 with TRBJ2-3, with D perhaps assigned TRBD1 or TRBD2 (5 bases each). CDR3 length: 15 amino acids. V lost 5 bases and J 9 bases, leaving 21 bases between the germline ends. Germline lookup yields CDR1 SEHNR and CDR2 FQNEAQ (reference sequence). The CDR3 spells CASSKGVRKDWTQYF. CDR3 DNA sequence: TGTGCCAGCAGCAAAGGGGTCAGGAAGGACTGGACGCAGTATTTT.